This T cell receptor beta chain appears in the sequencing data of a study of metastatic and nonmetastatic thyroid tumors (dated by TCRdb to the early 2020s). With respect to the entire study: Repertoires from peripheral blood and from tumor or nodule tissue samples of malignant and benign thyroid patients were compared. What the authors observed across the whole study: TCR beta diversity was reported as significantly higher in malignant tumors than in benign nodules, in both blood and tumor samples.

As for this clone: This clone's antigen is unknown. No quality values exist for individual bases; no much larger clone is one base distant.

Library method: PCR. Sequencer: Illumina HiSeq 4000. High-throughput sequencing was used to profile the CDR3 region of the TCR beta-chain in every patient. The published analysis was carried out like this. The researchers built a classifier to tell apart papillary thyroid cancer patients with distant metastasis, based on CDR3 differences among clinicopathological groups. The Shannon index was used to measure repertoire diversity, and the Morisita-Horn index was used to measure how similar tumor and blood repertoires were. The public sequencing data were trimmed at Q25 with fastp and processed into clonotypes with MiXCR by TCRdb, which kept only in-frame beta chains. The V and J calls come from TCRdb's annotation, not from the publication. Counted in this sample were approximately 7,000 clones; roughly 30% of them appeared once. The ten top clones hold approximately 12% of the sample. None of the patients had been given any treatment before thyroid surgery. Using T-cell receptor beta sequencing, the study looked back at clinical samples from patients collected from about 2011 to 2018.

A distance of 19 bases separates the germline ends of V and J, which lose 0 bases and 14 bases respectively. Spanning cysteine to phenylalanine, the CDR3 consists of 13 amino acids. Left in the record is the CDR3 DNA by itself, 39 bases read in frame from the first base. The CDR1 and CDR2 encoded by the germline V gene (reference sequence) are DFQATT and SNEGSKA. The receptor comes from a female donor with papillary thyroid cancer or a benign thyroid nodule (not recorded which). Some clones in this sample may be carry-over from other donors' samples. Sequencing input: adjacent normal tissue. The rearranged segments are TRBV20-1 and TRBJ1-1; no D gene is confidently identified. CDR3 loop: CSARDRMNTESFF. The sequence in DNA is TGCAGTGCTAGAGATCGTATGAACACTGAATCCTTCTTT.